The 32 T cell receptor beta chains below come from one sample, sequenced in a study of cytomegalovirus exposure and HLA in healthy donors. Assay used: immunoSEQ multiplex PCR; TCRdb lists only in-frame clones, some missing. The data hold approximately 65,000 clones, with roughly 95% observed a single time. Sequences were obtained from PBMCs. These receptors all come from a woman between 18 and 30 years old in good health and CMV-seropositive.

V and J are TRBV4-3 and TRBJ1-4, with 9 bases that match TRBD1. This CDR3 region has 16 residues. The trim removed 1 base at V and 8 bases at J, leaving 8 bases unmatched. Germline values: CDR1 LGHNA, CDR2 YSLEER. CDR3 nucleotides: TGCGCCAGCAGCCAAGGGGCGACAGGGGGTGACGAAAAACTGTTTTTT. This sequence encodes CASSQGATGGDEKLFF.

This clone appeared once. The CDR3 nucleotides are TGTGCCAGCAGTTCCCTCACTAGCGACTCCTACGAGCAGTACTTC. This codes for CASSSLTSDSYEQYF. The chain carries TRBV28 and TRBJ2-7, with TRBD2 identical over 7 bases. V dropped 4 bases and J dropped 0; count of bases not matched to a gene: 6. This CDR3 region has 15 residues. Germline V gene lookup returns CDR1 MDHEN and CDR2 SYDVKM.

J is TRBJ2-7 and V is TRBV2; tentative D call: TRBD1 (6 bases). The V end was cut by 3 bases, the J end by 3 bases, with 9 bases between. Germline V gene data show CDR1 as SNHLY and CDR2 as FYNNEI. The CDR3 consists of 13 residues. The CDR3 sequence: CASSDGQYYEQYF. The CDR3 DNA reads TGTGCCAGCAGTGATGGACAGTACTACGAGCAGTACTTC.

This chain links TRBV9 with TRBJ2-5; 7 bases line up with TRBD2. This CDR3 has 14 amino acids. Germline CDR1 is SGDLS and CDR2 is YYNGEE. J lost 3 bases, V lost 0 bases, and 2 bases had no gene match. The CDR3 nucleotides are TGTGCCAGCAGCGTAGGTCTAGCGGAAGAGACCCAGTACTTC. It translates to CASSVGLAEETQYF.

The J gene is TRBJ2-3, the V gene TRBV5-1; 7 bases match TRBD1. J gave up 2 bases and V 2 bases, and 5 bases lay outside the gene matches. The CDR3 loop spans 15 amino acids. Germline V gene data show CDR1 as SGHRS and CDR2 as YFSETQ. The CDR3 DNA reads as TGCGCCAGCAGCTTCGGAGACAGGGACACAGATACGCAGTATTTT. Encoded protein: CASSFGDRDTDTQYF.

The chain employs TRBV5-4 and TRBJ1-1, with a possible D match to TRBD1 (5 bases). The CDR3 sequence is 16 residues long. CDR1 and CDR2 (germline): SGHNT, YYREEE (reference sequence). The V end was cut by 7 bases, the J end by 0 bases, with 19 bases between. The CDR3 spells CASGDGGLEVNTEAFF. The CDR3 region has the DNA TGTGCCAGCGGTGATGGGGGGTTGGAGGTGAACACTGAAGCTTTCTTT.

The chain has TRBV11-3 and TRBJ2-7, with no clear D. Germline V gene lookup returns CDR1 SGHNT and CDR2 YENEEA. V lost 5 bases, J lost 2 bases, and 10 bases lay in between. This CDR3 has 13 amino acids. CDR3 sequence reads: CASSPTPTYEQYF. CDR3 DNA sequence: TGTGCCAGCAGCCCGACTCCCACCTACGAGCAGTACTTC.

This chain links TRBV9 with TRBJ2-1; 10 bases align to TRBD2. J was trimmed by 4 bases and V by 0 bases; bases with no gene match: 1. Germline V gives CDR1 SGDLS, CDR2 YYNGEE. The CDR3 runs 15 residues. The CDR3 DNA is TGTGCCAGCAGCGTAGCAGCGGGGGGGTACAATGAGCAGTTCTTC. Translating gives CASSVAAGGYNEQFF.

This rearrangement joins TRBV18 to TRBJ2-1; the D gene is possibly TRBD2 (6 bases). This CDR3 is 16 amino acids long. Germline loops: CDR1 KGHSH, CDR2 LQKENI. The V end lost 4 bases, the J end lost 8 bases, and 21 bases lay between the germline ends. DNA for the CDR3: TGTGCCAGCTCACGAACAGGCGGACTAAAGCGGGATGAGCAGTTCTTC. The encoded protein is CASSRTGGLKRDEQFF.

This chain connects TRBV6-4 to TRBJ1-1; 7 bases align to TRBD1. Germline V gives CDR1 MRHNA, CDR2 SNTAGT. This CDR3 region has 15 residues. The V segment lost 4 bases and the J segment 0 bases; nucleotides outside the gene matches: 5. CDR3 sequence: CASSVTGELNTEAFF. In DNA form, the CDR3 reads TGTGCCAGCAGTGTCACAGGGGAACTGAACACTGAAGCTTTCTTT.

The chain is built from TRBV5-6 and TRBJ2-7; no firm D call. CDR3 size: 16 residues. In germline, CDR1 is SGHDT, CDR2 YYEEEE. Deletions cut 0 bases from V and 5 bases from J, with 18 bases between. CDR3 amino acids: CASSLVASYYRDEQYF. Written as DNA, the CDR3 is TGTGCCAGCAGCTTGGTTGCCAGCTACTATCGTGACGAGCAGTACTTC.

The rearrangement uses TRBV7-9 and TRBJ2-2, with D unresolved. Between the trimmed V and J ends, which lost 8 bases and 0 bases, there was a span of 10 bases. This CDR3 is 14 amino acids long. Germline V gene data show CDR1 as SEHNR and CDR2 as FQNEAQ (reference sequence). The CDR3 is CASARRANTGELFF. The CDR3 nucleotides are TGTGCCAGCGCTAGACGGGCGAACACCGGGGAGCTGTTTTTT. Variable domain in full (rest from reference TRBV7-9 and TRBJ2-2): DTGVSQNPRHKITKRGQNVTFRCDPISEHNRLYWYRQTLGQGPEFLTYFQNEAQLEKSRLLSDRFSAERPKGSFSTLEIQRTEQGDSAMYLCASARRANTGELFFGEGSRLTVL.

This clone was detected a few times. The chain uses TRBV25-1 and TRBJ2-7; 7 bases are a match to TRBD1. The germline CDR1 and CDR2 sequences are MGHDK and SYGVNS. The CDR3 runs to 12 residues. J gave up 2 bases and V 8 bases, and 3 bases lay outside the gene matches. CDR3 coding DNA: TGTGCCAGCGAAGACAGGGCCTACGAGCAGTACTTC. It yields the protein CASEDRAYEQYF.

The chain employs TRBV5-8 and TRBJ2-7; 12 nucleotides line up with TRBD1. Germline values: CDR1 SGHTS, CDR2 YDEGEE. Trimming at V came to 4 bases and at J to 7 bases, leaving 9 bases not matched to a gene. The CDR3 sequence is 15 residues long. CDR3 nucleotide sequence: TGTGCCAGCAGCCCACCGGGACAGGGGGCTCGAGAGCAGTACTTC. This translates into CASSPPGQGAREQYF.

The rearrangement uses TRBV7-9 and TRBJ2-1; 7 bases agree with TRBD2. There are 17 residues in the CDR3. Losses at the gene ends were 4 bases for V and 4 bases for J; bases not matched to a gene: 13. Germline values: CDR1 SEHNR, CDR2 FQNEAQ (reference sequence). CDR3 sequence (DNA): TGTGCCAGCAGCTCCCTACGCTCTAGCGGTTTATACAATGAGCAGTTCTTC. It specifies CASSSLRSSGLYNEQFF.

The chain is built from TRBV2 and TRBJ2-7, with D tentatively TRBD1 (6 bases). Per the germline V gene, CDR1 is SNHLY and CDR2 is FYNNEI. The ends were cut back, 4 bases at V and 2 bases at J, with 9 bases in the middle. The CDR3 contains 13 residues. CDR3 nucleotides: TGTGCCAGCAGTGGGGGGCGGGCCTACGAGCAGTACTTC. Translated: CASSGGRAYEQYF.

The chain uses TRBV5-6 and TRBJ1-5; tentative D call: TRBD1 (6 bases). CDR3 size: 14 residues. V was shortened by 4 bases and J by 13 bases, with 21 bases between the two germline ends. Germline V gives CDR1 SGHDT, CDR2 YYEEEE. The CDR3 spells CASSIGEGITGQHF. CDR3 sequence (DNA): TGTGCCAGCAGCATAGGGGAGGGGATCACAGGGCAGCATTTT.

The CDR3 loop is CASSQGQGASYEQYF. In DNA, the CDR3 is TGCGCCAGCAGCCAAGGGCAGGGGGCGTCCTACGAGCAGTACTTC. The J gene is TRBJ2-7, the V gene TRBV4-1; 8 bases match TRBD1. With V trimmed by 1 base and J by 1 base, 3 bases remained unmatched. CDR3 length: 15 amino acids. Germline CDR1 and CDR2: MGHRA and YSYEKL.

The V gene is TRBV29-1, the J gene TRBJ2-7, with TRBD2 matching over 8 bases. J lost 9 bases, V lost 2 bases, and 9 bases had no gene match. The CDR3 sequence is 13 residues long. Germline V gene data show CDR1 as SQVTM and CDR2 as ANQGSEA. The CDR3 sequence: CSVEIPSGRWQYF. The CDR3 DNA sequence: TGCAGCGTTGAAATACCCAGCGGGAGATGGCAGTACTTC.

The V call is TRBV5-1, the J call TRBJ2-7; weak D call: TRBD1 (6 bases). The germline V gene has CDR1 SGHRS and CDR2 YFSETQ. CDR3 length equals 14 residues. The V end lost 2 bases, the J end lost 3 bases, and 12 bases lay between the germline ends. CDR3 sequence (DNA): TGCGCCAGCAGCTTAGGGGACATCTTCTACGAGCAGTACTTC. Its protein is CASSLGDIFYEQYF.

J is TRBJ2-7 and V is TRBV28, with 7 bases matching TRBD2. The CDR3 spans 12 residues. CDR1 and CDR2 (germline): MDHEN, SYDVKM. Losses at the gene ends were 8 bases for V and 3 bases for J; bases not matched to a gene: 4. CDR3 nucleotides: TGTGCCAGCGCGACTAGCCGCTACGAGCAGTACTTC. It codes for CASATSRYEQYF. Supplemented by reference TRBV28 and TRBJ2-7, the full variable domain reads DVKVTQSSRYLVKRTGEKVFLECVQDMDHENMFWYRQDPGLGLRLIYFSYDVKMKEKGDIPEGYSVSREKKERFSLILESASTNQTSMYLCASATSRYEQYFGPGTRLTVT.

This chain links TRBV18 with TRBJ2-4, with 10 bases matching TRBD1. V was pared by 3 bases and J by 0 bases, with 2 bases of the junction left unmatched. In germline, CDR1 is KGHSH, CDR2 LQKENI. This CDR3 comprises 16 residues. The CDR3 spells CASSPGQGIAKNIQYF. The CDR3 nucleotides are TGTGCCAGCTCACCGGGACAGGGGATAGCCAAAAACATTCAGTACTTC.

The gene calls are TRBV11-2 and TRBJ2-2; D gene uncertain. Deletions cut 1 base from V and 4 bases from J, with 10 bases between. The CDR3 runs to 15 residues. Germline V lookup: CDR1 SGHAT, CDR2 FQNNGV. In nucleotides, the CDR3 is TGTGCCAGCAGCTTAGGGCCGGGTTTCACCGGGGAGCTGTTTTTT. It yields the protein CASSLGPGFTGELFF.

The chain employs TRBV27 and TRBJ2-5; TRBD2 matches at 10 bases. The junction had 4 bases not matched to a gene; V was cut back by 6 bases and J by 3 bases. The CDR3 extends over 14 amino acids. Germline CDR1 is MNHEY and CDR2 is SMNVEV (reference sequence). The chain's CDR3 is CASRRTSGKETQYF. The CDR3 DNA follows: TGTGCCAGCAGGCGAACTAGCGGGAAAGAGACCCAGTACTTC.

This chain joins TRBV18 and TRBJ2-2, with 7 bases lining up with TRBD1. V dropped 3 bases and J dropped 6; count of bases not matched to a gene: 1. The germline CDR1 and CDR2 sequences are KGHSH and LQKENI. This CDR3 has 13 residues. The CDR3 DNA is TGTGCCAGCTCACCGACAGGGCCCGGGGAGCTGTTTTTT. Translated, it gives CASSPTGPGELFF. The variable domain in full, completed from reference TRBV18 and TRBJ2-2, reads NAGVMQNPRHLVRRRGQEARLRCSPMKGHSHVYWYRQLPEEGLKFMVYLQKENIIDESGMPKERFSAEFPKEGPSILRIQQVVRGDSAAYFCASSPTGPGELFFGEGSRLTVL.

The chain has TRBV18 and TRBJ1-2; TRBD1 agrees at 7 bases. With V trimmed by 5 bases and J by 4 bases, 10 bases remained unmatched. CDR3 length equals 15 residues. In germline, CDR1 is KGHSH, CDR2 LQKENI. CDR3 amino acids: CASSAATGTVYGYTF. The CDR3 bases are TGTGCCAGCTCAGCAGCCACCGGGACAGTCTATGGCTACACCTTC.

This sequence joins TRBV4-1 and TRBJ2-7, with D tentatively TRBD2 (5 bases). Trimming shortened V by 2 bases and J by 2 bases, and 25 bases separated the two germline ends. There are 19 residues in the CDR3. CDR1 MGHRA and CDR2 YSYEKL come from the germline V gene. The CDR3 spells CASSQRQADSLGNTYEQYF. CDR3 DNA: TGCGCCAGCAGCCAACGACAAGCTGACTCTCTCGGGAACACCTACGAGCAGTACTTC.

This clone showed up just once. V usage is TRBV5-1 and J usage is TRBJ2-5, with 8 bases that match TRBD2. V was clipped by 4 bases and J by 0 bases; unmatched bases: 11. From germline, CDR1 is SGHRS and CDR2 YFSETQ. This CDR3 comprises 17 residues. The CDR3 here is CASSPSRGGLNQETQYF. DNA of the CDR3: TGCGCCAGCAGCCCATCCCGGGGGGGCCTCAACCAAGAGACCCAGTACTTC.

CDR3 in amino acids: CASSLSAGVMNTEAFF. The CDR3 nucleotides are TGTGCCAGCAGTTTATCGGCAGGGGTAATGAACACTGAAGCTTTCTTT. The rearrangement uses TRBV27 and TRBJ1-1, with D possibly being TRBD1 (6 bases). Germline CDR1 reads MNHEY; CDR2 reads SMNVEV (reference sequence). The V gene lost 0 bases and the J gene lost 0 bases, with 11 bases spanning the gap. This CDR3 spans 16 amino acids.

CDR3 coding DNA: TGCGCCAGCAGCACTGGACAGGGGGATTATGGCTACACCTTC. It is translated as CASSTGQGDYGYTF. The J gene is TRBJ1-2, the V gene TRBV5-1; TRBD1 matches at 10 bases. The J segment lost 5 bases and the V segment lost 4 bases, leaving 5 bases of the junction unmatched. CDR1 SGHRS and CDR2 YFSETQ come from the germline V gene. CDR3 length: 14 residues.

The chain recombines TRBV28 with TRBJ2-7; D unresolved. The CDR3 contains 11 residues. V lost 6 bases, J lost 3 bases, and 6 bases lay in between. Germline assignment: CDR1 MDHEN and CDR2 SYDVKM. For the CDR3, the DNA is TGTGCCAGCAGGTCGGGCTACGAGCAGTACTTC. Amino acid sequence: CASRSGYEQYF. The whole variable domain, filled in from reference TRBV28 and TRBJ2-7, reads DVKVTQSSRYLVKRTGEKVFLECVQDMDHENMFWYRQDPGLGLRLIYFSYDVKMKEKGDIPEGYSVSREKKERFSLILESASTNQTSMYLCASRSGYEQYFGPGTRLTVT.

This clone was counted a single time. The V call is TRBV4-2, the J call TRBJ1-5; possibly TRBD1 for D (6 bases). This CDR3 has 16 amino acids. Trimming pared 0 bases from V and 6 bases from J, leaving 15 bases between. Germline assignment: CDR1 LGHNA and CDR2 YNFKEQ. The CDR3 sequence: CASSQDTGLNSQPQHF. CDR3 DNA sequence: TGTGCCAGCAGCCAAGACACAGGGCTTAATTCTCAGCCCCAGCATTTT.